This T cell receptor beta chain was identified in a study of T-cell memory formation after mild COVID-19. Whole-study findings and limits: CD4+ contracting clones were found mainly in CM and EM, and CD8+ ones in EMRA. Cross-reactive memory appears to have joined, as suggested by some responding clones showing up in pre-infection memory.

TCRdb processed the 5' RACE reads anew with MiXCR; each CDR3 protein has one entry. Here the sample spans 400,000 to 500,000 distinct CDR3 sequences, 20% being singletons. Comments on this clonotype: Its specificity is unknown.

Sequenced sample: PBMCs or a T cell subset sorted from them (not recorded which). This receptor was identified in an adult woman who had mild COVID-19 (a few samples of this study predate the infection). Cell type and time point are not known.

This CDR3 reads CASRRGDTDTQYF. CDR3 nucleotides: TGTGCTAGTCGGCGGGGGGACACAGATACGCAGTATTTT. The V gene is TRBV10-3, the J gene TRBJ2-3; 8 bases fit TRBD2. CDR3 length equals 13 residues. The germline V gene has CDR1 ENHRY and CDR2 SYGVKD.